The clone carrying this T cell receptor (beta chain) was detected only a few times. Its cognate antigen is unknown. Per germline, CDR1 MNHEY and CDR2 SVGAGI. This CDR3 spans 12 amino acids. The V end was cut by 8 bases, the J end by 8 bases, with 10 bases between. This sample was included in a study of cytomegalovirus exposure and HLA in healthy donors. Study-level findings and limits: Altogether, 150 to 200 TCR beta chains were recorded as cytomegalovirus-associated.

60 Vbeta and 13 Jbeta primers were used in PCR. Sequencing was performed with immunoSEQ multiplex PCR; in TCRdb, only in-frame clones are kept and a portion is missing. The sample records 100,000 to 150,000 clones, 73% being singletons. This rearrangement joins TRBV6-5 to TRBJ1-6, with D perhaps TRBD1 (5 bases). Material for sequencing was PBMCs. This TCR was recovered from a man in his 60s in good health and CMV-seropositive. The CDR3 DNA is TGTGCCAGCCGACAGCGCGATTCACCCCTCCACTTT. Protein product: CASRQRDSPLHF.